This paragraph reports one T cell receptor beta chain. The antigen is undetermined. Amplification used 60 Vbeta primers and 13 Jbeta primers. Assay used: immunoSEQ multiplex PCR; TCRdb lists only in-frame clones, some missing. Among approximately 200,000 clones listed, under 80% were seen once. The data were obtained in a study of cytomegalovirus exposure and HLA in healthy donors. Study-level results: Highly shared sequence variants in one cluster were likely a sequencing artifact. The availability of immune exposure information extended only to CMV serostatus. The study put 150 or so TCR beta chains on its list as cytomegalovirus-associated.

Sequencing used PBMCs. The TCR originated in a man aged 25-40 years in good health and CMV-seropositive.

The CDR3 sequence: CASSMGLGNEQFF. For the CDR3, the DNA is TGTGCCAGTAGTATGGGACTAGGGAATGAGCAGTTCTTC. The V gene is TRBV19, the J gene TRBJ2-1; TRBD2 aligns across 8 bases. The germline V gene encodes CDR1 LNHDA and CDR2 SQIVND (reference sequence). This CDR3 region has 13 residues. V was pared by 3 bases and J by 7 bases, with 2 bases of the junction left unmatched. Complete variable domain (other parts from reference TRBV19 and TRBJ2-1): DGGITQSPKYLFRKEGQNVTLSCEQNLNHDAMYWYRQDPGQGLRLIYYSQIVNDFQKGDIAEGYSVSREKKESFPLTVTSAQKNPTAFYLCASSMGLGNEQFFGPGTRLTVL.